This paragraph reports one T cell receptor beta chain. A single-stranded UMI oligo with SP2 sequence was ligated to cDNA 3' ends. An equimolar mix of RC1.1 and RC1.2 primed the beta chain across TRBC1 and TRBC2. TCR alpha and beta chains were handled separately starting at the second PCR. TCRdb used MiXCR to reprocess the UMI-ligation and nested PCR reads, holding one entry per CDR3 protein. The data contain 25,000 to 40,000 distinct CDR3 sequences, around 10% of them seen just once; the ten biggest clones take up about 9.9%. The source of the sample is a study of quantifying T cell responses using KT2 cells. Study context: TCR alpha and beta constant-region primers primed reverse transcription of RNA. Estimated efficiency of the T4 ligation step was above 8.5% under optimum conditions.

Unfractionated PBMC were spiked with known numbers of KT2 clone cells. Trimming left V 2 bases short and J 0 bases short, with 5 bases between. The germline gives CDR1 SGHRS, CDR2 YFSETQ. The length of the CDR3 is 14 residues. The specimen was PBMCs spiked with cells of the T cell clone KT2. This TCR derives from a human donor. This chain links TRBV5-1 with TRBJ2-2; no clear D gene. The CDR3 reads CASSFTANTGELFF. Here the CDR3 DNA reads TGCGCCAGCAGCTTCACAGCGAACACCGGGGAGCTGTTTTTT.